This is a list of T cell receptor beta chains from one sample in a study of blood T cell repertoires in COVID-19. Generated by immunoSEQ multiplex PCR, the TCRdb table keeps only in-frame clones and is missing some. Of 200,000 to 250,000 clones in the sample, about 83% are singletons; the top ten hold approximately 2.1%. Sequencing used PBMCs or T cells enriched from blood (not recorded which). These receptors were obtained from a woman aged 45 to 65 who had recovered from COVID-19. The CDR3 runs from the conserved cysteine through the conserved F or W. Each record gives: D gene, clone size, CDR3 length, J gene, V gene, CDR3 DNA, CDR3 protein. D genes are given only for firm matches. Only part of the rows carry a size: once, few, many, or a class if the clone is expanded.

. | . | 14 | TRBJ1-2 | TRBV9 | TGTGCCAGCACCCCGAGTGCGGGGGCCTATGGCTACACCTTC | CASTPSAGAYGYTF
. | . | 15 | TRBJ1-1 | TRBV7-6 | TGTGCCAGCAGCCCCGGACTCAGCATGAACACTGAAGCTTTCTTT | CASSPGLSMNTEAFF
. | . | 14 | TRBJ1-1 | TRBV18 | TGTGCCAGCTCACCCATCACAAGAAACACTGAAGCTTTCTTT | CASSPITRNTEAFF
TRBD1 | once | 14 | TRBJ2-1 | TRBV7-2 | TGTGCCAGCAGCTCTGGGACAGGGCACAATGAGCAGTTCTTC | CASSSGTGHNEQFF
. | . | 14 | TRBJ2-7 | TRBV6-5 | TGTGCCAGCAGGCGCCTGGTGGGCCAATACGAGCAGTACTTC | CASRRLVGQYEQYF
. | once | 15 | TRBJ1-6 | TRBV6-2/TRBV6-3 | TGTGCCAGCAGTACCGAACATCGGGGAGGATCACCCCTCCACTTT | CASSTEHRGGSPLHF
. | . | 13 | TRBJ1-2 | TRBV12-5 | TGTGCTAGTGCCCCGGGATCCTTGGTAGACTACACCTTC | CASAPGSLVDYTF
. | . | 14 | TRBJ2-1 | TRBV4-3 | TGCGCCAGCAGCCAAGAGATTTCTAGCGCTGAGCAGTTCTTC | CASSQEISSAEQFF
. | . | 18 | TRBJ1-4 | TRBV21-1 | TGTGCCAGCAGCAAACCGGAAGGGCCACATATTCAGGGGGAAAAACTGTTTTTT | CASSKPEGPHIQGEKLFF
. | few | 14 | TRBJ1-5 | TRBV15 | TGTGCCACCACTCGGGGGGGCTCCTCCCAGCCCCAGCATTTT | CATTRGGSSQPQHF
. | . | 16 | TRBJ2-6 | TRBV5-6 | TGTGCCAGCAGCTTACGTACAATCTCTGGGGCCAACGTCCTGACTTTC | CASSLRTISGANVLTF
. | . | 16 | TRBJ1-5 | TRBV2 | TGTGCCAGCAGTGGTTCGTCGGGGGAAGGCAATCAGCCCCAGCATTTT | CASSGSSGEGNQPQHF
TRBD2 | . | 16 | TRBJ2-1 | TRBV10-1 | TGCGCCAGCAGTGAGATGCGGGGGGCGAGTGTTAATGAGCAGTTCTTC | CASSEMRGASVNEQFF
. | . | 16 | TRBJ1-5 | TRBV6-6 | TGTGCCAGCAGCCGATCGGGGTGGGGCAGCAATCAGCCCCAGCATTTT | CASSRSGWGSNQPQHF
. | . | 15 | TRBJ2-1 | TRBV5-1 | TGCGCCAGCAGCCCAAGGGGACACCCCTACAATGAGCAGTTCTTC | CASSPRGHPYNEQFF
TRBD1 | . | 15 | TRBJ1-2 | TRBV4-3 | TGCGCCAGCAGCCGACATAGGGACAGGAACTATGGCTACACCTTC | CASSRHRDRNYGYTF
TRBD2 | . | 16 | TRBJ2-3 | TRBV7-3 | TGTGCCAGCAGCTTAATCGGGGGGATTAACACAGATACGCAGTATTTT | CASSLIGGINTDTQYF
. | once | 15 | TRBJ1-1 | TRBV18 | TGTGCCAGCTCCCCTGTCAGGAAAGCGAACACTGAAGCTTTCTTT | CASSPVRKANTEAFF
. | once | 16 | TRBJ1-5 | TRBV12-2 | TGTGCAAGTCGCCCGCGGGTCCCAAACGGCAATCAGCCCCAGCATTTT | CASRPRVPNGNQPQHF
TRBD2 | . | 15 | TRBJ2-3 | TRBV7-3 | TGTGCCAGCAGCTTAGGCGGGAGATTGTCAGATACGCAGTATTTT | CASSLGGRLSDTQYF
. | . | 16 | TRBJ2-6 | TRBV18 | TGTGCCAGCTCACCACAGAGGGACTCTGGGGCCAACGTCCTGACTTTC | CASSPQRDSGANVLTF
. | . | 13 | TRBJ2-7 | TRBV25-1 | TGTGCCAGCAGTGAACCGACAGTTTACGAGCAGTACTTC | CASSEPTVYEQYF
. | . | 11 | TRBJ1-1 | TRBV6-2/TRBV6-3 | TGTGCCAGCAGTTATGTCTTTGAAGCTTTCTTT | CASSYVFEAFF
. | . | 12 | TRBJ1-6 | TRBV6-5 | TGTGCCAGCAGTTACTCGAGCTCACCCCTCCACTTT | CASSYSSSPLHF
TRBD1 | . | 14 | TRBJ2-7 | TRBV11-2 | TGTGCCAGCAGCCCGAACAGGGGGAGATTCGAGCAGTACTTC | CASSPNRGRFEQYF
. | . | 14 | TRBJ1-4 | TRBV6-5 | TGTGCCAGCAGTTACTCGAACGGACAGACCCCACTGTTTTTT | CASSYSNGQTPLFF
TRBD2 | . | 16 | TRBJ2-2 | TRBV24-1 | TGTGCCACCAGTGATTACAGCGGGAGAGACACCGGGGAGCTGTTTTTT | CATSDYSGRDTGELFF
TRBD1 | . | 17 | TRBJ1-5 | TRBV19 | TGTGCCAGTAGTCCCGGGACAGGGGGCAGCCTAAGTCAGCCCCAGCATTTT | CASSPGTGGSLSQPQHF
. | . | 16 | TRBJ1-2 | TRBV7-6 | TGTGCCAGCAGCAATAGGGCGGGAGGGGGAATGGATGGCTACACCTTC | CASSNRAGGGMDGYTF
. | . | 13 | TRBJ1-2 | TRBV28 | TGTGCCAGCAGTCCCGACAGCGCGGCGAGCTACACCTTC | CASSPDSAASYTF
TRBD1 | . | 12 | TRBJ2-7 | TRBV28 | TGTGCCAGCAGGGACAGGGGGTACGAGCAGTACTTC | CASRDRGYEQYF
. | . | 15 | TRBJ2-5 | TRBV11-3 | TGTGCCAGCAGCTTAGGTGGGGCGGTCCAAGAGACCCAGTACTTC | CASSLGGAVQETQYF
TRBD1 | . | 14 | TRBJ1-2 | TRBV28 | TGTGCCAGCAGCCCTTATCGACAGGGCGGTGGCTACACCTTC | CASSPYRQGGGYTF
. | once | 12 | TRBJ1-4 | TRBV28 | TGTGCCAGCAGTTTAACTTCAGGGCGACTGTTTTTT | CASSLTSGRLFF
. | once | 16 | TRBJ1-2 | TRBV18 | TGTGCCAGCTCCCGAAATTTAGAGTGGGGAGACTATGGCTACACCTTC | CASSRNLEWGDYGYTF
. | . | 16 | TRBJ1-6 | TRBV4-2 | TGTGCCAGCAGCCAAAATCTGGCAGGGGCCAGATCACCCCTCCACTTT | CASSQNLAGARSPLHF
. | few | 17 | TRBJ1-1 | TRBV19 | TGTGCCAGTAGATCGAAACCCCGACAGAACATGAACACTGAAGCTTTCTTT | CASRSKPRQNMNTEAFF
. | . | 15 | TRBJ2-5 | TRBV9 | TGTGCCAGCAGCGTAGAGGGACATCTGGGGGAGACCCAGTACTTC | CASSVEGHLGETQYF
TRBD1 | . | 12 | TRBJ1-5 | TRBV2 | TGTGCCAGCAGGAGGGACAGCCAGCCCCAGCATTTT | CASRRDSQPQHF
TRBD1 | . | 16 | TRBJ2-7 | TRBV4-1 | TGCGCCAGCAGCCAAGGAGGACCGGGACAGGACTACGAGCAGTACTTC | CASSQGGPGQDYEQYF
. | . | 15 | TRBJ1-6 | TRBV5-5 | TGTGCCAGCAGCTTGGACCCGGGTGTGGATTCACCCCTCCACTTT | CASSLDPGVDSPLHF
TRBD2 | . | 15 | TRBJ2-1 | TRBV3-1/TRBV3-2 | TGTGCCAGCAGTCCCGGGACTAGCGGGAGAGATGAGCAGTTCTTC | CASSPGTSGRDEQFF
. | . | 13 | TRBJ1-2 | TRBV19 | TGTGCCAGTAGGCTAGAGGTTCGGTATGGCTACACCTTC | CASRLEVRYGYTF
TRBD1 | many | 15 | TRBJ2-5 | TRBV28 | TGTGCCAGCAGTTCCCCGGGACAGGGAACGGAGACCCAGTACTTC | CASSSPGQGTETQYF
TRBD1 | once | 18 | TRBJ2-6 | TRBV4-3 | TGCGCCAGCAGCCAGGGGACAGGTTTTCGCTCTGGGGCCAACGTCCTGACTTTC | CASSQGTGFRSGANVLTF
. | . | 16 | TRBJ2-3 | TRBV27 | TGTGCCAGCAGTTCCTATGGGCGGACTAGCACAGATACGCAGTATTTT | CASSSYGRTSTDTQYF
. | . | 14 | TRBJ2-2 | TRBV3-1/TRBV3-2 | TGTGCCAGCAGCCACAACAGGGTCCCCGGGGAGCTGTTTTTT | CASSHNRVPGELFF
. | . | 14 | TRBJ2-1 | TRBV4-1 | TGCGCCAGCAGTCGGGGGAGTACCCACAATGAGCAGTTCTTC | CASSRGSTHNEQFF
. | . | 11 | TRBJ2-7 | TRBV28 | TGTGCCAGCACCGGGGCCTACGAGCAGTACTTC | CASTGAYEQYF
TRBD2 | . | 16 | TRBJ2-3 | TRBV9 | TGTGCCAGCAGCGGTAGCGGGAGTGGGAAAAAAGATACGCAGTATTTT | CASSGSGSGKKDTQYF
TRBD1 | . | 13 | TRBJ1-2 | TRBV7-8 | TGTGCCAGCAGCCCGGACAGGAACTATGGCTACACCTTC | CASSPDRNYGYTF
. | . | 14 | TRBJ1-1 | TRBV7-3 | TGTGCCAGCAGCTCAAATAGGGGGAACACTGAAGCTTTCTTT | CASSSNRGNTEAFF
. | . | 13 | TRBJ1-1 | TRBV4-3 | TGCGCCAGCAGCCAAGGGACAGCAACTGAAGCTTTCTTT | CASSQGTATEAFF